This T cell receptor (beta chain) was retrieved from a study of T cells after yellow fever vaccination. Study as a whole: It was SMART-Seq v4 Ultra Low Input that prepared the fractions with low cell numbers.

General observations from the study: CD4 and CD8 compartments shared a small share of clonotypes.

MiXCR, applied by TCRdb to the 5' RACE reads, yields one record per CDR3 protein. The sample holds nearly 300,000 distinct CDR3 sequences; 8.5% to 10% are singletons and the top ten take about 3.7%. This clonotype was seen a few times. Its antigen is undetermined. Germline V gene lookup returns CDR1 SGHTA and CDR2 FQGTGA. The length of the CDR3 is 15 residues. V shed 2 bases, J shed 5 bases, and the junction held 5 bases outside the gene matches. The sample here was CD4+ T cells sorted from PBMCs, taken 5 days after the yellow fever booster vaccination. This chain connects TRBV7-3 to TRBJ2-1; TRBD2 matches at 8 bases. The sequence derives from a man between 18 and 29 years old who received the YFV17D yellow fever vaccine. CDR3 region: CASSLLGTRNNEQFF. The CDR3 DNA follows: TGTGCCAGCAGCTTACTCGGGACTAGGAACAATGAGCAGTTCTTC.